This T cell receptor (beta chain) was recorded in a study of T cell clonotyping in hematopoietic cell transplantation. Study-wide points: Pathologically expanded recipient clonotypes increased progressively from day 30 to day 180 as diversity fell.

As regards this clone: Its antigen is as yet unknown.

Germline CDR1 and CDR2: SQVTM and ANQGSEA. The V segment lost 7 bases and the J segment 7 bases; nucleotides outside the gene matches: 6. This CDR3 has 12 residues. Sequencing was performed with immunoSEQ multiplex PCR; in TCRdb, only in-frame clones are kept and a portion is missing. The sample consists of approximately 14,000 clones, around 97% of them appearing once. Recipients were bled about 28 days pretransplant and at posttransplant days 30, 100, 180. This sequence joins TRBV29-1 and TRBJ1-5; 8 positions agree with TRBD1. Sample: peripheral blood mononuclear cells, taken 30 days after allogeneic stem cell transplant. The sequence was obtained from a female patient in her fifties or sixties who had an allogeneic stem cell transplant from an unrelated donor, so T cells may come from the graft donor. Some clones in this sample may be carry-over from other donors' samples. CDR3 sequence reads: CSARQGNQPQHF. The CDR3 coding sequence is TGCAGCGCCAGACAGGGGAACCAGCCCCAGCATTTT.